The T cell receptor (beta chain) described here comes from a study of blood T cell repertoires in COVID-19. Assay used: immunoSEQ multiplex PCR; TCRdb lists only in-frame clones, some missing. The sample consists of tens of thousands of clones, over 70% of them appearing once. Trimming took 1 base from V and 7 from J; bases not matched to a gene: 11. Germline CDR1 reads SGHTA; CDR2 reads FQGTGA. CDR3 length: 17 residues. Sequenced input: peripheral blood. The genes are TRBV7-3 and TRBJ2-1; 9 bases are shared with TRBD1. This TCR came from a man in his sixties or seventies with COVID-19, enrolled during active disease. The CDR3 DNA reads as TGTGCCAGCAGCTTAATTCGCGGGACAGGGAGAGGGAATGAGCAGTTCTTC. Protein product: CASSLIRGTGRGNEQFF.